This T cell receptor beta chain was obtained from a study of cytomegalovirus exposure and HLA in healthy donors. The PCR made use of 60 Vbeta and 13 Jbeta primers. Data came from immunoSEQ multiplex PCR; TCRdb stores just in-frame clones and leaves some out. This sample has some 200,000 clones, with roughly 78% found just once. On this clone itself: Its antigen is not known.

Study-level results: In a later analysis, CMV-associated beta chains were mostly HLA-associated, it appeared.

The sequencing sample was made of PBMCs. The source is a boy between 5 and 17 years old in good health and CMV-seronegative.

This CDR3 reads CASSGPSGNDEQFF. The DNA of the CDR3 is TGCGCCAGCAGCGGACCCTCAGGGAACGATGAGCAGTTCTTC. This chain links TRBV4-1 with TRBJ2-1, with D possibly TRBD1 on 5 matching bases. Trimming took 5 bases from V and 8 from J, leaving 16 bases between them. The CDR3 spans 14 residues. CDR1 MGHRA and CDR2 YSYEKL come from the germline V gene.